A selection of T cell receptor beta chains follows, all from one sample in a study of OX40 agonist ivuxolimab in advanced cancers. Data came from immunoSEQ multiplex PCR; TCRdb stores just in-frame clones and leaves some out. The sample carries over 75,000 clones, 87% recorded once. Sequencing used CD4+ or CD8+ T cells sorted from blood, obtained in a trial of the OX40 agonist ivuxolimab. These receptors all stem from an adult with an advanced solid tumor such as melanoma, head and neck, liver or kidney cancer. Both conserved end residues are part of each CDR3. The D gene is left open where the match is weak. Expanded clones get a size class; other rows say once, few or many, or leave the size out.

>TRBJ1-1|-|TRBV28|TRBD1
TGTGCCAGCAGTTGGGACAGGAGGAACACTGAAGCTTTCTTT
CASSWDRRNTEAFF
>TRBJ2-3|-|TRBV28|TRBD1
TGTGCCAGCAGAAGACTACAGGGGGCTAGCACAGATACGCAGTATTTT
CASRRLQGASTDTQYF
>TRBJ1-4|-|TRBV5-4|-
TGTGCCAGCAGCACCGACACTGAAAAACTGTTTTTT
CASSTDTEKLFF
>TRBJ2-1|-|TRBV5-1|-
TGCGCCAGCAGCTTGGATCTGACCTACAATGAGCAGTTCTTC
CASSLDLTYNEQFF
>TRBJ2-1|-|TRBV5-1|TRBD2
TGCGCCAGCAGCCCAATCGCGCTAGCGGGAGGGCTAAATGAGCAGTTCTTC
CASSPIALAGGLNEQFF
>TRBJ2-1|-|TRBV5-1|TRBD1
TGCGCCAGCAGCTTGCAGGGACAGACGAACAAAAAGTTCTTC
CASSLQGQTNKKFF
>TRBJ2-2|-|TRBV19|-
TGTGCCAGTAGTATGACAGGCGGGGTGAACACCGGGGAGCTGTTTTTT
CASSMTGGVNTGELFF
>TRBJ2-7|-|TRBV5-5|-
TGTGCCAGCAGCTTGTCGCTAGAGGGACTTCTCGAGCAGTACTTC
CASSLSLEGLLEQYF
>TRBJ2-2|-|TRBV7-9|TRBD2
TGTGCCAGCAGCTTACCTCCTCGACTAGCGGGACTCACCGGGGAGCTGTTTTTT
CASSLPPRLAGLTGELFF
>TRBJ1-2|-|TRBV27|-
TGTGCCAGCAGTTTTTGGAGCCGACTCGACTACACCTTC
CASSFWSRLDYTF
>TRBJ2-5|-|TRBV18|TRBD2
TGTGCCAGCTCACCGACTAGCGGGGAAGAGACCCAGTACTTC
CASSPTSGEETQYF
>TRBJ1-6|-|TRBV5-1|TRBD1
TGCGCCAGCAGCCCGGGGACAGGGGGTTTACCCCTCCACTTT
CASSPGTGGLPLHF
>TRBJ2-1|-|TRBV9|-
TGTGCCAGCAGCGTGAGCGGCTCCTACAATGAGCAGTTCTTC
CASSVSGSYNEQFF
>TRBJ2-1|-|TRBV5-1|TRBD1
TGCGCCAGCAGCTTGTTTGGGACAGGTACTTACAATGAGCAGTTCTTC
CASSLFGTGTYNEQFF
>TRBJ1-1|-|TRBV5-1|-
TGCGCCAGCAGCTTGGAGGCCAGAAGGAACACTGAAGCTTTCTTT
CASSLEARRNTEAFF
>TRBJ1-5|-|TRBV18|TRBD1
TGTGCCAGCTCACCAGGACAGGGGAATCAGCCCCAGCATTTT
CASSPGQGNQPQHF
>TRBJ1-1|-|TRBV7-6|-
TGTGCCAGCAGCCCCAGAGGGGGGCTGAACACTGAAGCTTTCTTT
CASSPRGGLNTEAFF
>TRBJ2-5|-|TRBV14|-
TGTGCCAGCAGCCAAGGGGATTGGGGGCCCGGGGAGACCCAGTACTTC
CASSQGDWGPGETQYF
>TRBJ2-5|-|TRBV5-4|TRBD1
TGTGCCAGCAGCCCTCAGCCGGGACAGCAAGAGACCCAGTACTTC
CASSPQPGQQETQYF
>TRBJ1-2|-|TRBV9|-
TGTGCCAGCAGCGGGCTCGGACAGCGCTATGGCTACACCTTC
CASSGLGQRYGYTF
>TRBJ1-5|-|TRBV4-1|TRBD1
TGCGCCAGCAGCCAACTAGGGGGCAGAGGACAGCCCCAGCATTTT
CASSQLGGRGQPQHF
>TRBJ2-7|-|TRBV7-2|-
TGTGCCAGCAGCGCCCTGTGGGGTCCCTACGAGCAGTACTTC
CASSALWGPYEQYF
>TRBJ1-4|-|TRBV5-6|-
TGTGCCAGCAGCTTGGTTTCAGGGTTTGAAAAACTGTTTTTT
CASSLVSGFEKLFF
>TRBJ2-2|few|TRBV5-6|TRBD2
TGTGCCAGCAGCTTGGGACTAGCGGAAGAAGGGACAGGGGAGCTGTTTTTT
CASSLGLAEEGTGELFF
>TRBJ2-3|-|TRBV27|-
TGTGCCAGCAGTCCGGGCCCCCAATCAGATACGCAGTATTTT
CASSPGPQSDTQYF
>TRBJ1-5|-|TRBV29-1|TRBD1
TGCAGCGTTAGAACTACCGGGACAGGGGGTCAGCCCCAGCATTTT
CSVRTTGTGGQPQHF
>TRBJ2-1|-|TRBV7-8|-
TGTGCCAGCAGCTTAGCTGGTCGGGGATCGTACAATGAGCAGTTCTTC
CASSLAGRGSYNEQFF
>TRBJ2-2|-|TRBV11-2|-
TGTGCCAGCAGCTTAGGTTACAGAACGAACACCGGGGAGCTGTTTTTT
CASSLGYRTNTGELFF
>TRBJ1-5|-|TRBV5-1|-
TGCGCCAGCAGCTTGGCAGGGTTTGGCAATCAGCCCCAGCATTTT
CASSLAGFGNQPQHF
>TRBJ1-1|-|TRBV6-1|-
TGTGCCAGCAGTAGGACAGATAACACTGAAGCTTTCTTT
CASSRTDNTEAFF
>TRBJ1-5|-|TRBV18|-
TGTGCCAGCTCACAAGAGGGGGTGTTTTACCAGCCCCAGCATTTT
CASSQEGVFYQPQHF
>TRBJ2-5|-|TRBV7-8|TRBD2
TGTGCCAGCAGCTTAGGGGGGACTAGCGGGCCTCCTATGGAGACCCAGTACTTC
CASSLGGTSGPPMETQYF
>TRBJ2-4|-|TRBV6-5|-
TGTGCCAGCAGACTAGGTCAGCAGGGAAACATTCAGTACTTC
CASRLGQQGNIQYF
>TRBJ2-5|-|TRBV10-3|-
TGTGCCATCAGTGAATTTGGCGGAGCCATAGCGGCCCAGTACTTC
CAISEFGGAIAAQYF
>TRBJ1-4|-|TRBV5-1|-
TGCGCCAGCAGCTTGGCTGGGGCGCCTGATGAAAAACTGTTTTTT
CASSLAGAPDEKLFF
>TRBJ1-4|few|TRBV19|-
TGTGCCAGTAGTTCCCGGACAGCGGACTATAATGAAAAACTGTTTTTT
CASSSRTADYNEKLFF
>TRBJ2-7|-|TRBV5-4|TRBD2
TGTGCCAGCAGCCATGCCAGCGCGGGAGGAACCTACGAGCAGTACTTC
CASSHASAGGTYEQYF
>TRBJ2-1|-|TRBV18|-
TGTGCCAGCTCACCCGAGCGGTACAATGAGCAGTTCTTC
CASSPERYNEQFF
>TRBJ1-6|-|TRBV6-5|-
TGTGCCAGCAGTTACGGAGATTATAATTCACCCCTCCACTTT
CASSYGDYNSPLHF
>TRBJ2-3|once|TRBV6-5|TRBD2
TGTGCCAGCAAACTAGCGGGAGCACCCACAGATACGCAGTATTTT
CASKLAGAPTDTQYF
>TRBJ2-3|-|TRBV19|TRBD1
TGTGCCAGTAAACGTACTTCACAGGGGGCGAAAGTCACAGATACGCAGTATTTT
CASKRTSQGAKVTDTQYF
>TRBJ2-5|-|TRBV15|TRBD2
TGTGCCACCAGCATGCGGGAGACGGAGACCCAGTACTTC
CATSMRETETQYF
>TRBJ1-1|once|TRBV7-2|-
TGTGCCAGCAGCCGAACATCAGGCACTGAAGCTTTCTTT
CASSRTSGTEAFF
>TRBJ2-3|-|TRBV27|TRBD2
TGTGCCAGCAGTTTATCAGCTAGCGGGAGGAAAGTGGGAGATACGCAGTATTTT
CASSLSASGRKVGDTQYF
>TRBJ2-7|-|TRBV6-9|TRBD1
TGTGCCAGCAGTCCCAGGGCAGGGGGCTCCTACGAGCAGTACTTC
CASSPRAGGSYEQYF
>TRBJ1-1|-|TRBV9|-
TGTGCCAGCAGCCCCCACGGCTCCAGTCAGAACACTGAAGCTTTCTTT
CASSPHGSSQNTEAFF
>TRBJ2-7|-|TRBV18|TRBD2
TGTGCCAGCTCACCGGGACTAGCGGGCTACGAGCAGTACTTC
CASSPGLAGYEQYF
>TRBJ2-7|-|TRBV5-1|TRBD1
TGCGCCAGCAGCTTGGGGGACAGCGACGAGCAGTACTTC
CASSLGDSDEQYF
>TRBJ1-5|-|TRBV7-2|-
TGTGCCAGCAGCCCGCAGACGGAATATAGCAATCAGCCCCAGCATTTT
CASSPQTEYSNQPQHF
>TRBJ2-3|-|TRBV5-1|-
TGCGCCAGCAGCTTGCAACGGGGATTCACAGATACGCAGTATTTT
CASSLQRGFTDTQYF
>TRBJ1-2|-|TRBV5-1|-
TGCGCCAGCAGCTTGGAGGGCTACACCTTC
CASSLEGYTF
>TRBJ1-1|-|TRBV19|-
TGTGCCAGTAGTATTTTTGACAGTCGGAACACTGAAGCTTTCTTT
CASSIFDSRNTEAFF
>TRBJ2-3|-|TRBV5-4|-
TGTGCCAGCAGCTTGGGCTCTAGCACAGCAGATACGCAGTATTTT
CASSLGSSTADTQYF
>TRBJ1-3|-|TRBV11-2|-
TGTGCCAGCAGCTTAGTTTCAGACACCTCTGGAAACACCATATATTTT
CASSLVSDTSGNTIYF
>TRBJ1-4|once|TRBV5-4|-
TGTGCCAGCAGCTTCGCCAGCGACAGTTGGGAAAAACTGTTTTTT
CASSFASDSWEKLFF
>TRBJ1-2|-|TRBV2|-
TGTGCCAGCAGCCGAGGAACAGGGAACGGCTACACCTTC
CASSRGTGNGYTF
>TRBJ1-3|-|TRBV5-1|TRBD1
TGCGCCAGCAGCTCCGGATACGACAGGGGGCCTGGAAACACCATATATTTT
CASSSGYDRGPGNTIYF
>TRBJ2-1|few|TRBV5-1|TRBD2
TGCGCCAGCAGTTCGGGACTAGCGGGAGGATCTATCTACAATGAGCAGTTCTTC
CASSSGLAGGSIYNEQFF